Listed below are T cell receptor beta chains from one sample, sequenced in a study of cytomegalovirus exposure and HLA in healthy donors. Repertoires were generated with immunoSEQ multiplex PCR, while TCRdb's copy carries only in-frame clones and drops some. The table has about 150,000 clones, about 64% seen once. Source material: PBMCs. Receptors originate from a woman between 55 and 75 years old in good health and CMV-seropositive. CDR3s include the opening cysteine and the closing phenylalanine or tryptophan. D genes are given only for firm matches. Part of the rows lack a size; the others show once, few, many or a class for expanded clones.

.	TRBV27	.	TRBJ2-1	CASSLKLPGGRYNEQFF	TGTGCCAGCAGTTTAAAGCTCCCGGGGGGCCGATACAATGAGCAGTTCTTC
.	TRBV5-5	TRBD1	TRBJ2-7	CASSTSTGRSYEQYF	TGTGCCAGCAGCACTTCGACAGGGCGCTCCTACGAGCAGTACTTC
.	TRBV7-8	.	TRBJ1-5	CASSLSRESTPQHF	TGTGCCAGCAGCTTATCGAGGGAATCAACGCCCCAGCATTTT
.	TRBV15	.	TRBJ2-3	CATSRGGDTDTQYF	TGTGCCACCAGCAGAGGGGGAGACACAGATACGCAGTATTTT
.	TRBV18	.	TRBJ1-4	CASSPPGAGKLFF	TGTGCCAGCTCACCACCGGGAGCAGGAAAACTGTTTTTT
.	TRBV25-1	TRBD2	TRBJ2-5	CASSSVAGAQETQYF	TGTGCCAGCAGTTCGGTAGCGGGAGCCCAAGAGACCCAGTACTTC
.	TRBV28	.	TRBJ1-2	CASSLPKRGYTF	TGTGCCAGCAGTTTACCTAAACGTGGCTACACCTTC
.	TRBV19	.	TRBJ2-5	CATRDFPVRRTQYF	TGTGCCACCCGGGACTTCCCGGTGAGGAGGACCCAGTACTTC
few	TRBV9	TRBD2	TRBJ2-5	CASSVEVGGETQYF	TGTGCCAGCAGCGTAGAGGTGGGAGGGGAGACCCAGTACTTC
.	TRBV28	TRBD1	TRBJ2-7	CASRPQGSTYEQYF	TGTGCCAGCAGGCCACAGGGGTCCACCTACGAGCAGTACTTC
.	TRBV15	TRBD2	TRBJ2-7	CATSRGASGSYEQYF	TGTGCCACCAGCAGAGGGGCTAGCGGGAGTTACGAGCAGTACTTC
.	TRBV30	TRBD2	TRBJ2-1	CAWRGLAGEGFF	TGTGCCTGGAGGGGGCTAGCGGGAGAAGGGTTCTTC
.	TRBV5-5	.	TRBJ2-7	CASTPRGKYEQYF	TGTGCCAGCACCCCCCGGGGGAAGTACGAGCAGTACTTC
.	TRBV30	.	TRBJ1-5	CAWSPPSQPQHF	TGTGCCTGGAGCCCTCCGTCTCAGCCCCAGCATTTT
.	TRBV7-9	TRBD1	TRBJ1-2	CASSLVGGTGDYGYTF	TGTGCCAGCAGCTTAGTCGGAGGGACAGGGGACTATGGCTACACCTTC
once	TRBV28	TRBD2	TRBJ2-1	CASSQFSGDSNEQFF	TGTGCCAGCAGTCAGTTTAGCGGGGATAGCAATGAGCAGTTCTTC
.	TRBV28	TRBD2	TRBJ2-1	CASSGSGLAGVQREQFF	TGTGCCAGCAGTGGATCGGGACTAGCGGGAGTGCAGCGCGAGCAGTTCTTC
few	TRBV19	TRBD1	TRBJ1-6	CASSKKTGGFSPLHF	TGTGCCAGTAGTAAAAAGACAGGGGGTTTTTCACCCCTCCACTTT
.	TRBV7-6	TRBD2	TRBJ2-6	CASSSGLGLAGAGANVLTF	TGTGCCAGCAGTTCGGGCCTTGGACTAGCGGGAGCTGGGGCCAACGTCCTGACTTTC
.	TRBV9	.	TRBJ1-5	CASSRTGKVEQPQHF	TGTGCCAGCAGCCGAACAGGGAAGGTTGAGCAGCCCCAGCATTTT
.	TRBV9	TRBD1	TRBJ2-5	CASGTGGMQETQYF	TGTGCCAGCGGGACAGGGGGGATGCAAGAGACCCAGTACTTC
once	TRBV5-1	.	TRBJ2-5	CASSAWDFQETQYF	TGCGCCAGCAGCGCCTGGGACTTCCAAGAGACCCAGTACTTC
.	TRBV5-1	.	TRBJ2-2	CASRWGQNTGELFF	TGCGCCAGCAGGTGGGGACAGAACACCGGGGAGCTGTTTTTT
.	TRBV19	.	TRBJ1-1	CASSKAGNTEAFF	TGTGCCAGTAGTAAGGCGGGGAACACTGAAGCTTTCTTT
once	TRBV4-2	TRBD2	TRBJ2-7	CASSVLMGLAGVVYEQYF	TGTGCCAGCAGCGTTCTTATGGGTCTAGCGGGAGTAGTATACGAGCAGTACTTC
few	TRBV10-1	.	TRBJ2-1	CASSESTGLTHNEQFF	TGCGCCAGCAGTGAGTCGACTGGACTCACGCACAATGAGCAGTTCTTC
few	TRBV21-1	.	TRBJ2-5	CASSKGVLGGKLGGEETQYF	TGTGCCAGCAGCAAAGGAGTACTGGGAGGTAAGTTGGGAGGGGAAGAGACCCAGTACTTC
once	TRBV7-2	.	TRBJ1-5	CASSLRRDQPQHF	TGTGCCAGCAGCTTAAGGAGGGATCAGCCCCAGCATTTT
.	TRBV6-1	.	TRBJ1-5	CASSEGAVSNQPQHF	TGTGCCAGCAGTGAAGGGGCCGTGAGCAATCAGCCCCAGCATTTT
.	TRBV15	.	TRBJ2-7	CATSRAVSSYEQYF	TGTGCCACCAGCAGAGCTGTTAGCTCCTACGAGCAGTACTTC
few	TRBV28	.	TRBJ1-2	CASKGGLTYGYTF	TGTGCCAGCAAGGGCGGGCTGACCTATGGCTACACCTTC
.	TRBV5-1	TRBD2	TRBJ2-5	CASSLAASGMGETQYF	TGCGCCAGCAGCTTGGCGGCTAGCGGGATGGGAGAGACCCAGTACTTC
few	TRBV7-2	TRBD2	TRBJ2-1	CASSLEGGLGEQFF	TGTGCCAGCAGCTTAGAGGGAGGGCTCGGTGAGCAGTTCTTC
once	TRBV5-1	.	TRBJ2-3	CASSLVAGSTDTQYF	TGCGCCAGCAGCTTGGTGGCGGGAAGCACAGATACGCAGTATTTT
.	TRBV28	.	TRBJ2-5	CASSPLRETQYF	TGTGCCAGCAGTCCCCTTCGAGAGACCCAGTACTTC
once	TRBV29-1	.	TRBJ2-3	CSAQGEADTQYF	TGCAGCGCTCAGGGTGAAGCAGATACGCAGTATTTT
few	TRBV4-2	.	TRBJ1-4	CASSQASGATNEKLFF	TGTGCCAGCAGCCAAGCTTCCGGGGCAACTAATGAAAAACTGTTTTTT
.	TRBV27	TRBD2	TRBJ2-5	CASSLVAGGLETQYF	TGTGCCAGCAGTTTGGTAGCGGGAGGGCTGGAGACCCAGTACTTC
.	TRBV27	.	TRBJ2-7	CASRSTSYEQYF	TGTGCCAGCAGGTCTACTTCCTACGAGCAGTACTTC
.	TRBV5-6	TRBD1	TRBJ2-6	CASSRGTASGANVLTF	TGTGCCAGCAGCCGTGGGACAGCCTCTGGGGCCAACGTCCTGACTTTC
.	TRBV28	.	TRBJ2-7	CASSLRLGEYEQYF	TGTGCCAGCAGTTTAAGACTAGGCGAGTACGAGCAGTACTTC
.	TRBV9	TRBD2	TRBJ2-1	CASSSGLAGVVEDEQFF	TGTGCCAGCAGCTCGGGACTAGCGGGAGTCGTGGAGGATGAGCAGTTCTTC
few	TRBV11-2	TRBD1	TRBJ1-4	CASSITGGNEKLFF	TGTGCCAGCAGCATTACAGGGGGCAATGAAAAACTGTTTTTT
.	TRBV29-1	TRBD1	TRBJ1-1	CSVYRGMNTEAFF	TGCAGCGTCTACAGGGGGATGAACACTGAAGCTTTCTTT
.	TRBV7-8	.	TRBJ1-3	CASSLAAGFSGNTIYF	TGTGCCAGCAGCTTAGCAGCAGGGTTCTCTGGAAACACCATATATTTT
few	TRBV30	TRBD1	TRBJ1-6	CAGDNRGPNSPLHF	TGTGCCGGGGACAACAGGGGGCCTAATTCACCCCTCCACTTT
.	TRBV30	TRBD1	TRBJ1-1	CAWSYPWAGGLNTEAFF	TGTGCCTGGAGTTACCCCTGGGCAGGGGGCTTGAACACTGAAGCTTTCTTT
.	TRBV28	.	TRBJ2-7	CASSSLRQYF	TGTGCCAGCAGTTCCCTAAGACAGTACTTC
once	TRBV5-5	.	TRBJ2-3	CASSLAMRDTQYF	TGTGCCAGCAGCTTGGCCATGCGGGATACGCAGTATTTT
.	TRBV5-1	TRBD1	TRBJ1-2	CASSMRQGEGSGYTF	TGCGCCAGCAGCATGAGACAGGGGGAGGGTAGCGGCTACACCTTC
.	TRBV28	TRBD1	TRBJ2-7	CASSSFGTASYEQYF	TGTGCCAGCAGTTCATTCGGGACAGCTAGCTACGAGCAGTACTTC
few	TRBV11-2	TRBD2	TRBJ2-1	CASSLAGGLAGGKQFF	TGTGCCAGCAGCTTAGCCGGAGGGCTAGCGGGAGGTAAGCAGTTCTTC
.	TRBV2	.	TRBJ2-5	CASSYSLRETQYF	TGTGCCAGCAGTTACAGCCTCCGCGAGACCCAGTACTTC
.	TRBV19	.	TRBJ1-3	CASSMTDSGNTIYF	TGTGCCAGTAGTATGACAGACTCTGGAAACACCATATATTTT